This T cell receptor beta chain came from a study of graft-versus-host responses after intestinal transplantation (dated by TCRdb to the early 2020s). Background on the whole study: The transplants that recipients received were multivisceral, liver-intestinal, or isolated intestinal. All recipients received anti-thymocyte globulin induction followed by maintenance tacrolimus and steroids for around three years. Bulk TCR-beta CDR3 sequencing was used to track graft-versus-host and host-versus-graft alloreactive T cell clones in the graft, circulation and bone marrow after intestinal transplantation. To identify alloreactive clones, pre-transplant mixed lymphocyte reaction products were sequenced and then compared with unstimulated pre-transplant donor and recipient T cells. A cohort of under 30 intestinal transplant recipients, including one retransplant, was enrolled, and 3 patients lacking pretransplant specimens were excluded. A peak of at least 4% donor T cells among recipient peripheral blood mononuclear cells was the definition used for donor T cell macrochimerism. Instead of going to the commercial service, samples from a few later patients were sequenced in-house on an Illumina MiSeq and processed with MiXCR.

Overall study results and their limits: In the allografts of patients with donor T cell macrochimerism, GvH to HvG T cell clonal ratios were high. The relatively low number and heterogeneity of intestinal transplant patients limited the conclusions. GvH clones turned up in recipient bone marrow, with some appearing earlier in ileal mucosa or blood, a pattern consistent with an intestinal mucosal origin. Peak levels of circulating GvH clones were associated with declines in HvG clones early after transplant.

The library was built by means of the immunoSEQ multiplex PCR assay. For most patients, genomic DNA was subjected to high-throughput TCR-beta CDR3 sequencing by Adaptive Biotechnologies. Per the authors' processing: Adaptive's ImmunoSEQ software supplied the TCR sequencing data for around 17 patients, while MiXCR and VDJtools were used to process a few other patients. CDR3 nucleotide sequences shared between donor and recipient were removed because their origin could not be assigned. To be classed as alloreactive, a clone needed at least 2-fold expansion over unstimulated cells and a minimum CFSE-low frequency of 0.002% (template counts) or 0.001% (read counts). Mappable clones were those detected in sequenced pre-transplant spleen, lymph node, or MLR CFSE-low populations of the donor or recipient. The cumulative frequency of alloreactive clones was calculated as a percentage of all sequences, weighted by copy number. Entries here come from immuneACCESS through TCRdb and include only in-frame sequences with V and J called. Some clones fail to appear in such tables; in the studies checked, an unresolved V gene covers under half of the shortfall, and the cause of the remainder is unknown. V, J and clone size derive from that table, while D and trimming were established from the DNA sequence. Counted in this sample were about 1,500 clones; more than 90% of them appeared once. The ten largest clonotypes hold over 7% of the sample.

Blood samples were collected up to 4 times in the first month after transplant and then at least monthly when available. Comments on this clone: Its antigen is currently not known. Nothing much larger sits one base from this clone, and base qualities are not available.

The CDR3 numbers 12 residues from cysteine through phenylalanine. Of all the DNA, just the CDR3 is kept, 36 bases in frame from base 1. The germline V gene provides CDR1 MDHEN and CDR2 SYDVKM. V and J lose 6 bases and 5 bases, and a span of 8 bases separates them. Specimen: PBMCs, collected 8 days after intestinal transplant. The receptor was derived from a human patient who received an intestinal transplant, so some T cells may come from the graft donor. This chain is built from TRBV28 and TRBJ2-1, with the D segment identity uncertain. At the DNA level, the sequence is TGTGCCAGCAGCCCGTGGGACAATGAGCAGTTCTTC. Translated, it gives CASSPWDNEQFF. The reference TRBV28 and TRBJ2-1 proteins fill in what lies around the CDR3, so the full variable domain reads DVKVTQSSRYLVKRTGEKVFLECVQDMDHENMFWYRQDPGLGLRLIYFSYDVKMKEKGDIPEGYSVSREKKERFSLILESASTNQTSMYLCASSPWDNEQFFGPGTRLTVL.